Listed here is a single T cell receptor beta chain. Time point: pre-treatment sample, taken before nivolumab and TIL therapy. This record comes from a study of TIL therapy for anti-PD-1-resistant metastatic lung cancer. This CDR3 contains 17 residues. Trimming took off 7 bases at V and 3 bases at J, with 22 bases between the two ends. The libraries were made with immunoSEQ v3. This table comes from immunoSEQ multiplex PCR, and its TCRdb copy is limited to in-frame clones, with some not included. The repertoire has roughly 60,000 clones, roughly 84% of them found once; the top ten carry 2.6%. The clonotype originates from a person between 30 and 80 years old with non-small cell lung cancer. The specimen comprised blood, sampled at baseline. The chain combines TRBV23-1 with TRBJ2-1; perhaps D is TRBD1 or TRBD2 (5 bases each). TRBV23-1 is recorded as an ORF, its role being uncertain. The CDR3 protein is CASTPMGESLLYNEQFF. CDR3 DNA sequence: TGCGCCAGCACCCCAATGGGGGAGAGCCTCCTCTACAATGAGCAGTTCTTC.